These 8 T cell receptor beta chains originate from one sample sequenced in a study of T cell repertoires in cytomegalovirus infection. Their specific antigens are unknown. TCRdb processed the reads anew with MiXCR; each CDR3 protein has one entry. The top ten clones hold roughly 16% of a sample with about 500,000 distinct CDR3 sequences, about 33% of them seen once. Sequencing was performed on cultured PBMCs, taken from culture after CMV antigen stimulation. The receptors were sampled from a human donor in good health (CMV status not recorded). Some clones in this sample may be carry-over from other donors' samples.

This chain connects TRBV6-5 to TRBJ2-1, with 8 nucleotides matching TRBD1. The length of the CDR3 is 14 residues. V dropped 5 bases and J dropped 6; count of bases not matched to a gene: 6. CDR1 MNHEY and CDR2 SVGAGI come from the germline V gene. CDR3 region: CASSPTGAGNEQFF. As DNA, the CDR3 is TGTGCCAGCAGTCCGACAGGGGCGGGCAATGAGCAGTTCTTC.

The sample holds a few counts of this clonotype. The chain has TRBV19 and TRBJ1-5, with D perhaps matching TRBD1 (6 bases). The germline V gene encodes CDR1 LNHDA and CDR2 SQIVND (reference sequence). The CDR3 extends over 16 amino acids. Trimming shortened V by 5 bases and J by 2 bases, and 16 bases separated the two germline ends. The CDR3: CASSDYRVSGNQPQHF. The CDR3, as DNA: TGTGCCAGTAGTGACTACAGGGTTTCGGGCAATCAGCCCCAGCATTTT.

This clonotype occurred many times. J is TRBJ1-5 and V is TRBV7-2; D is undetermined. V gave up 0 bases and J gave up 2 bases, with 5 bases separating them. Germline V gene sequence: CDR1 SGHTA, CDR2 FQGNSA. The CDR3 extends over 14 amino acids. CDR3 bases: TGTGCCAGCAGCTTAGCCTCAGGCAATCAGCCCCAGCATTTT. Residues: CASSLASGNQPQHF. The full variable domain, rest sourced from reference TRBV7-2 and TRBJ1-5, is GAGVSQSPSNKVTEKGKDVELRCDPISGHTALYWYRQSLGQGLEFLIYFQGNSAPDKSGLPSDRFSAERTGGSVSTLTIQRTQQEDSAVYLCASSLASGNQPQHFGDGTRLSIL.

This clonotype has at least ten counts. The V and J genes are TRBV7-2 and TRBJ2-2, with no clear D. The V gene lost 5 bases and the J gene lost 5 bases, with 15 bases spanning the gap. CDR3 size: 15 residues. Germline V gene lookup returns CDR1 SGHTA and CDR2 FQGNSA. The CDR3 region is CASSPRARITGELFF. The CDR3 DNA reads as TGTGCCAGCAGCCCCCGGGCCCGAATAACCGGGGAGCTGTTTTTT.

This clonotype came up a few times. The chain combines TRBV4-3 with TRBJ2-7, with D perhaps TRBD1 or TRBD2 (5 bases each). Trimming pared 4 bases from V and 2 bases from J, leaving 15 bases between. Germline lookup yields CDR1 LGHNA and CDR2 YSLEER. The CDR3 has 15 amino acids. The CDR3 spells CASSPGTARPYEQYF. The CDR3 DNA reads TGCGCCAGCAGCCCTGGGACGGCCCGTCCCTACGAGCAGTACTTC.

The table lists this clonotype with a few counts. This sequence joins TRBV7-2 and TRBJ2-6, with D perhaps matching TRBD1 (5 bases). This CDR3 contains 15 residues. V gave up 6 bases and J gave up 4 bases, with 13 bases separating them. Per the germline V gene, CDR1 is SGHTA and CDR2 is FQGNSA. CDR3 in amino acids: CASRSGLRGANVLTF. In DNA form, the CDR3 reads TGTGCCAGCAGGTCAGGGCTCAGGGGGGCCAACGTCCTGACTTTC. Based on the CDR3 plus reference TRBV7-2 and TRBJ2-6, the full variable domain is GAGVSQSPSNKVTEKGKDVELRCDPISGHTALYWYRQSLGQGLEFLIYFQGNSAPDKSGLPSDRFSAERTGGSVSTLTIQRTQQEDSAVYLCASRSGLRGANVLTFGAGSRLTVL.

The V call is TRBV20-1, the J call TRBJ1-1; TRBD1 aligns across 10 bases. V lost 5 bases and J lost 3; bases outside the gene matches: 3. Germline CDR1 is DFQATT and CDR2 is SNEGSKA (reference sequence). This CDR3 comprises 13 residues. As DNA, the CDR3 is TGCAGTGCTCAGACAGGGGGCTACACTGAAGCTTTCTTT. Its protein is CSAQTGGYTEAFF.

With regard to this clonotype: The CDR3 ends on some other residue instead of the conserved phenylalanine or tryptophan, so this is likely a read error. The chain carries TRBV20-1 and TRBJ1-2; D unclear. Germline assignment: CDR1 DFQATT and CDR2 SNEGSKA (reference sequence). The germline V and J ends were trimmed by 5 bases and 3 bases, with 7 bases remaining between them. CDR3 size: 11 residues. The CDR3 region has the DNA TGCAGTGCTCCCCAGGACTATGGCTACACCGTC. It translates to CSAPQDYGYTV.